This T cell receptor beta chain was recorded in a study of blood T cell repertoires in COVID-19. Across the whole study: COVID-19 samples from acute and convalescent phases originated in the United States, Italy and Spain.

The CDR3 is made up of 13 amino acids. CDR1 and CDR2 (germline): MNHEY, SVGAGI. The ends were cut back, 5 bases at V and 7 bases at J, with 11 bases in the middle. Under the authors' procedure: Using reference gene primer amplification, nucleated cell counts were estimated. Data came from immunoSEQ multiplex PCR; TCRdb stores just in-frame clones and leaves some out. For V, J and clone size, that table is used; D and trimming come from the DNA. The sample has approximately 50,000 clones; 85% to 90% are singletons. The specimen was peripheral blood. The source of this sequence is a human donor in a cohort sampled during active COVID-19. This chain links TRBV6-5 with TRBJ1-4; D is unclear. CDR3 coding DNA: TGTGCCAGCAGTACTACCCTGGTTGAAAAACTGTTTTTT. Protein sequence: CASSTTLVEKLFF.